The 13 T cell receptor beta chains in this list originate from one sample, sequenced in a study of T cell responses to AZD1222 COVID-19 vaccine. Clones were read by immunoSEQ multiplex PCR, and TCRdb kept only the in-frame ones, dropping some. This table holds 55,000 to 70,000 clones, 60% to 85% found once. This specimen consisted of peripheral blood, obtained on day 0 of AZD1222 vaccination. These receptors were collected from an adult in good health.

The CDR3: CSARAQHEQYF. The CDR3 DNA reads as TGCAGTGCTAGAGCTCAGCACGAGCAGTACTTC. V gene TRBV20-1 combines with J gene TRBJ2-7; D ambiguous. Germline loops: CDR1 DFQATT, CDR2 SNEGSKA (reference sequence). With 1 base removed from V and 5 bases from J, the gap between germline ends came to 6 bases. The CDR3 loop spans 11 amino acids.

The chain's CDR3 is CAISDPGTANTEAFF. CDR3 DNA: TGTGCCATCAGTGACCCCGGGACAGCGAACACTGAAGCTTTCTTT. The chain couples TRBV10-3 to TRBJ1-1; 7 bases are shared with TRBD1. With V trimmed by 3 bases and J by 1 base, 5 bases remained unmatched. This CDR3 contains 15 residues. Germline CDR1 and CDR2: ENHRY and SYGVKD.

This clone occurred a few times. V usage is TRBV10-1 and J usage is TRBJ1-1; D is undetermined. The V end was cut by 5 bases, the J end by 1 base, with 8 bases between. There are 13 residues in the CDR3. Germline CDR1 WNHNN, CDR2 SYGVQD (reference sequence). CDR3 region: CASSSQANTEAFF. Here the CDR3 DNA reads TGCGCCAGCAGTTCCCAGGCGAACACTGAAGCTTTCTTT.

This clone appeared a few times. The J gene is TRBJ2-7, the V gene TRBV18; 12 nucleotides match TRBD1. The CDR3 totals 17 residues. Trimming at V came to 6 bases and at J to 2 bases, leaving 11 bases not matched to a gene. CDR1 is KGHSH, CDR2 LQKENI, per germline. The CDR3 sequence is CASSGQGAFDAAYEQYF. In DNA, the CDR3 is TGTGCCAGCTCGGGACAGGGGGCGTTTGATGCGGCCTACGAGCAGTACTTC.

This chain links TRBV7-9 with TRBJ1-2; TRBD1 aligns across 11 bases. Germline CDR1 and CDR2: SEHNR and FQNEAQ (reference sequence). The CDR3 length is 17 residues. The junction had 8 bases not matched to a gene; V was cut back by 4 bases and J by 1 base. In DNA form, the CDR3 reads TGTGCCAGCAGCTGGACAGGGGGCGGGGCCTTTAACTATGGCTACACCTTC. The encoded protein is CASSWTGGGAFNYGYTF.

V usage is TRBV7-2 and J usage is TRBJ2-5; 7 bases line up with TRBD1. Trimming took 5 bases from V and 2 from J; bases not matched to a gene: 8. Germline lookup yields CDR1 SGHTA and CDR2 FQGNSA. The CDR3 has 15 amino acids. The DNA for the CDR3 is TGTGCCAGCAGCGTAGGGACAGACAGACAAGAGACCCAGTACTTC. Translation gives CASSVGTDRQETQYF.

The rearrangement links TRBV19 to TRBJ2-5, with TRBD2 identical over 9 bases. Germline V gene sequence: CDR1 LNHDA, CDR2 SQIVND (reference sequence). This CDR3 is built from 15 residues. With V trimmed by 6 bases and J by 5 bases, 10 bases remained unmatched. The DNA for the CDR3 is TGTGCCAGTAGCCACGGGGCGGGGGGGCTGGAGACCCAGTACTTC. This translates into CASSHGAGGLETQYF.

The sample holds one count of this clone. The V gene is TRBV5-1, the J gene TRBJ2-3; D is undetermined. The CDR3 is made up of 15 amino acids. The germline V gene encodes CDR1 SGHRS and CDR2 YFSETQ. V shed 4 bases and J shed 2 bases, with 14 bases lying between them. The DNA for the CDR3 is TGCGCCAGCAGCCCCCCCCTGAGTAACACAGATACGCAGTATTTT. This gives the protein CASSPPLSNTDTQYF.

This clone was seen a few times. The V and J genes are TRBV4-3 and TRBJ2-2; tentatively, D is TRBD1 (6 bases). CDR3 length: 15 residues. V was clipped by 0 bases and J by 4 bases, with 9 bases between them. Germline-derived CDR1 and CDR2 are LGHNA and YSLEER. The CDR3 spells CASSQEGGVTGELFF. For the CDR3, the DNA is TGCGCCAGCAGCCAAGAAGGGGGAGTCACCGGGGAGCTGTTTTTT.

The V call is TRBV5-4, the J call TRBJ1-2; D might be TRBD1 (6 bases). There are 15 residues in the CDR3. Trimming stripped 0 bases from V and 3 bases from J, with 12 bases between. Germline assignment: CDR1 SGHNT and CDR2 YYREEE (reference sequence). The CDR3 sequence: CASSLARDKDYGYTF. The CDR3 DNA is TGTGCCAGCAGCTTGGCCCGGGACAAAGACTATGGCTACACCTTC.

The rearrangement links TRBV7-2 to TRBJ1-6; D is perhaps TRBD1 (6 bases). The germline gives CDR1 SGHTA, CDR2 FQGNSA. The CDR3 extends over 16 amino acids. V was clipped by 1 base and J by 7 bases, with 14 bases between them. The CDR3 DNA reads TGTGCCAGCAGCTTAGGGGGGGCAGCGATAAATTCACCCCTCCACTTT. Encoded protein: CASSLGGAAINSPLHF.

Turning to this clone: This CDR3 is also generated by other DNA sequences in the sample. This chain joins TRBV6-5 and TRBJ2-3; D not resolved. Trimming took off 0 bases at V and 9 bases at J, with 10 bases between the two ends. Germline CDR1 is MNHEY and CDR2 is SVGAGI. The CDR3 consists of 13 residues. CDR3 DNA: TGTGCCAGCAGTTACTCTGGTGTGGACACGCAGTATTTT. The encoded protein is CASSYSGVDTQYF.

This chain uses TRBV27 with TRBJ1-1; D not resolved. Trimming left V 3 bases short and J 5 bases short, with 7 bases between. The CDR3 spans 12 residues. Germline CDR1 reads MNHEY; CDR2 reads SMNVEV (reference sequence). CDR3 residues: CASSFAGTEAFF. The CDR3 DNA reads as TGTGCCAGCAGTTTCGCGGGGACTGAAGCTTTCTTT.